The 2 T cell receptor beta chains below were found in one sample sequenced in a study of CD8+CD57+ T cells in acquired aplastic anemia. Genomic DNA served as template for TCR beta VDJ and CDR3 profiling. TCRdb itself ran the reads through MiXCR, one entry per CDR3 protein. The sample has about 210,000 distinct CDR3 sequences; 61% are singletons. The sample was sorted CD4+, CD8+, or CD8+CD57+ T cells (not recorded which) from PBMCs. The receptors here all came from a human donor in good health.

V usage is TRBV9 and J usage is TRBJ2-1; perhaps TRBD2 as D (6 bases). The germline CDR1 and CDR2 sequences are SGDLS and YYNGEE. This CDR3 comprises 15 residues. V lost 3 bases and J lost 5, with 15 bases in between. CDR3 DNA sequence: TGTGCCAGCAGCGAGGGAGGTTTCGCCCACAATGAGCAGTTCTTC. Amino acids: CASSEGGFAHNEQFF.

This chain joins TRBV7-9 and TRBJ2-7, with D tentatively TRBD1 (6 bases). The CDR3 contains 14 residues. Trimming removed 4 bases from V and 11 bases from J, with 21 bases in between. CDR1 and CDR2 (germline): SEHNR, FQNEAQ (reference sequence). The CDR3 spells CASSSRGKVGEEYF. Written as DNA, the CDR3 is TGTGCCAGCAGCTCCAGGGGCAAGGTGGGGGAAGAGTACTTC.